The 9 T cell receptor beta chains reported below all come from one sample, sequenced in a study of blood T cell repertoires in COVID-19. Generated by immunoSEQ multiplex PCR, the TCRdb table keeps only in-frame clones and is missing some. The sample yields approximately 210,000 clones, 70% to 90% seen once. Material: peripheral blood. These receptors were taken from a woman between 35 and 50 years old with acute or convalescent COVID-19.

The V gene is TRBV5-1, the J gene TRBJ2-4, with 7 positions matching TRBD1. The trim removed 0 bases at V and 8 bases at J, leaving 5 bases unmatched. Germline V gene data show CDR1 as SGHRS and CDR2 as YFSETQ. This CDR3 has 14 amino acids. The CDR3 DNA reads TGCGCCAGCAGCTTGGAAGGGGACAGAGACATTCAGTACTTC. Its translation is CASSLEGDRDIQYF.

The chain has TRBV5-1 and TRBJ2-3; a possible D gene is TRBD1 (6 bases). V was cut by 2 bases and J by 4 bases, with 11 bases left in between. CDR1 and CDR2 from the germline V gene are SGHRS and YFSETQ. The CDR3 consists of 14 residues. The CDR3 sequence: CASSFKTGSDTQYF. CDR3 bases: TGCGCCAGCAGCTTCAAAACAGGGTCAGATACGCAGTATTTT. Combining the CDR3 with reference TRBV5-1 and TRBJ2-3 gives the whole variable domain KAGVTQTPRYLIKTRGQQVTLSCSPISGHRSVSWYQQTPGQGLQFLFEYFSETQRNKGNFPGRFSGRQFSNSRSEMNVSTLELGDSALYLCASSFKTGSDTQYFGPGTRLTVL.

This chain connects TRBV4-1 to TRBJ1-2; possible D gene TRBD1, 6 bases. Germline assignment: CDR1 MGHRA and CDR2 YSYEKL. This CDR3 region has 14 residues. The V gene lost 0 bases and the J gene lost 8 bases, with 13 bases spanning the gap. The chain's CDR3 is CASSQEGGYQGYTF. The CDR3 nucleotides are TGCGCCAGCAGCCAAGAAGGGGGATATCAAGGCTACACCTTC.

The genes are TRBV2 and TRBJ1-1; the match to TRBD1 covers 8 bases. The CDR3 length is 13 residues. Germline loops: CDR1 SNHLY, CDR2 FYNNEI. J gave up 5 bases and V 7 bases, and 6 bases lay outside the gene matches. DNA for the CDR3: TGTGCCAGCACAAAACAGGGGGAAACTGAAGCTTTCTTT. Amino acid sequence: CASTKQGETEAFF.

This chain uses TRBV5-4 with TRBJ1-3, with unresolved D. Trimming cost V 4 bases and J 4 bases, with 9 bases left between them. Per germline, CDR1 SGHNT and CDR2 YYREEE (reference sequence). The CDR3 is 13 amino acids. The CDR3 coding sequence is TGTGCCAGCAGCGAATCACAGGGAAACACCATATATTTT. This translates into CASSESQGNTIYF.

The rearrangement uses TRBV5-1 and TRBJ1-1; D is possibly TRBD1 (5 bases). Trimming cost V 5 bases and J 4 bases, with 18 bases left between them. The CDR3 is made up of 15 amino acids. Per the germline V gene, CDR1 is SGHRS and CDR2 is YFSETQ. The CDR3 DNA reads as TGCGCCAGCAGGGGCCGTCGAGGGGAGGGCACTGAAGCTTTCTTT. Protein sequence: CASRGRRGEGTEAFF. The full variable domain, rest sourced from reference TRBV5-1 and TRBJ1-1, is KAGVTQTPRYLIKTRGQQVTLSCSPISGHRSVSWYQQTPGQGLQFLFEYFSETQRNKGNFPGRFSGRQFSNSRSEMNVSTLELGDSALYLCASRGRRGEGTEAFFGQGTRLTVV.

The V gene is TRBV29-1, the J gene TRBJ1-2; 9 nucleotides match TRBD1. This CDR3 region has 15 residues. Germline lookup yields CDR1 SQVTM and CDR2 ANQGSEA. After removal of 0 bases from V and 5 bases from J, the junction contained 7 bases not matched to a gene. CDR3 DNA sequence: TGCAGCGTTGAAGATCTCGCACAGGGGGCTTATGGCTACACCTTC. It yields the protein CSVEDLAQGAYGYTF.

The rearrangement joins TRBV10-3 to TRBJ1-6, with unresolved D. There are 13 residues in the CDR3. CDR1 and CDR2 from the germline V gene are ENHRY and SYGVKD. The V and J ends lost 11 bases and 7 bases respectively, with 15 bases between them. The CDR3 reads CACQVGQNSPLHF. CDR3 DNA: TGTGCCTGCCAGGTGGGCCAAAATTCACCCCTCCACTTT.

This clone was detected only once. This chain connects TRBV6-4 to TRBJ1-2; D remains ambiguous. There are 15 residues in the CDR3. CDR1 is MRHNA and CDR2 is SNTAGT in the germline V gene. The germline V and J ends were trimmed by 3 bases and 5 bases, with 16 bases remaining between them. The DNA of the CDR3 is TGTGCCAGCAGTGAAAGGTGGACTGGAGGGTATGGCTACACCTTC. Amino acid sequence: CASSERWTGGYGYTF.